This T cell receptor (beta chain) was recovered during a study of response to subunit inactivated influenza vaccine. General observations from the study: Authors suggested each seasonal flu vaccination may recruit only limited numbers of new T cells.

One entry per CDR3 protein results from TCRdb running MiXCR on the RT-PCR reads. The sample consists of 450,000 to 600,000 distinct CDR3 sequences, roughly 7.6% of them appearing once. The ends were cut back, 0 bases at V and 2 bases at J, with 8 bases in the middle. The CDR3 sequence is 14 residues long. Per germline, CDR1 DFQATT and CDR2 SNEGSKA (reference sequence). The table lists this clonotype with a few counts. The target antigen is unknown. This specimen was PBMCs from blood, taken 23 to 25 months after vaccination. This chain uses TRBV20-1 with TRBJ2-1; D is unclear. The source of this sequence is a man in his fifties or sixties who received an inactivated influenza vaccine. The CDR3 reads CSARDLETYNEQFF. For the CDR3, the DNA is TGCAGTGCTAGAGATCTTGAGACCTACAATGAGCAGTTCTTC.